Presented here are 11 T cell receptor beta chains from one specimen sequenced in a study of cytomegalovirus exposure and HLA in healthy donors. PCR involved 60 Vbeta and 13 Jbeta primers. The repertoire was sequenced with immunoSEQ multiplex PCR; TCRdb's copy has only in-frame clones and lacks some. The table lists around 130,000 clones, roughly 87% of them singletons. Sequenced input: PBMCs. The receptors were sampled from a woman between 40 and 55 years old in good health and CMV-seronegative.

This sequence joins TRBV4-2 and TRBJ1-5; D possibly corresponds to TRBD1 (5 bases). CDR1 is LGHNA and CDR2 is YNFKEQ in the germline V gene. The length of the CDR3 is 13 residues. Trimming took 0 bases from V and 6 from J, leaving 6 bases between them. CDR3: CASSQDQGQPQHF. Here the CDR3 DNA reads TGTGCCAGCAGCCAAGATCAGGGTCAGCCCCAGCATTTT.

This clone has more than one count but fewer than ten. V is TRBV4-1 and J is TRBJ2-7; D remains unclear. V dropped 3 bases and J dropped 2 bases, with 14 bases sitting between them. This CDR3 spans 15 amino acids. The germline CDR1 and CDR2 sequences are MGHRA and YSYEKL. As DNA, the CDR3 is TGCGCCAGCAGCCAGACCAAGACTGGAACCTACGAGCAGTACTTC. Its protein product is CASSQTKTGTYEQYF.

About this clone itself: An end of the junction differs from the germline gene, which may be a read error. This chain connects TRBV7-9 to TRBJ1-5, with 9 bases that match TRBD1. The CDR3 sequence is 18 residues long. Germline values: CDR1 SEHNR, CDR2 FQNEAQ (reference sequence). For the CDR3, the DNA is TGTTCCAGCAGCTTAGCTGCACAGGGGGCGGACATAAATCAGCCCCAGCATTTT. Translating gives CSSSLAAQGADINQPQHF.

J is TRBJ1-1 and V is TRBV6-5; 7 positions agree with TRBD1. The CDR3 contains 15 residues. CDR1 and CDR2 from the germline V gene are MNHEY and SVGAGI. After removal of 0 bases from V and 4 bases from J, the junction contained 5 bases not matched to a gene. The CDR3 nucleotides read TGTGCCAGCAGTTACTCGATAACAGGGGCCACTGAAGCTTTCTTT. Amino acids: CASSYSITGATEAFF.

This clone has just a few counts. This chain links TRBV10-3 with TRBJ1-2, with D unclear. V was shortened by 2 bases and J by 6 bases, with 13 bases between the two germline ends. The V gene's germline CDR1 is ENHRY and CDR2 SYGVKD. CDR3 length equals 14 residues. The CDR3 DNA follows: TGTGCCATCAGTGAGGGAGACACGAGGGATGGCTACACCTTC. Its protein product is CAISEGDTRDGYTF.

The CDR3 sequence is CASSPGGPGTDNYEQYF. In nucleotides, the CDR3 is TGTGCCAGCAGCCCCGGAGGTCCCGGGACAGACAACTACGAGCAGTACTTC. This rearrangement joins TRBV11-3 to TRBJ2-7; 7 positions agree with TRBD1. The CDR3 is 17 amino acids. Per the germline V gene, CDR1 is SGHNT and CDR2 is YENEEA. The V and J ends lost 5 bases and 3 bases, in that order; junction bases with no gene match: 16.

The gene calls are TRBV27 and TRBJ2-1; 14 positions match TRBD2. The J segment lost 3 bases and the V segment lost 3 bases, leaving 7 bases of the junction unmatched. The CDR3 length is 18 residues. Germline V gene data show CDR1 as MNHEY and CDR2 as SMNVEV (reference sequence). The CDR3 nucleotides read TGTGCCAGCAGTTTCCGGGGACTAGCGGGAGTGGACTACAATGAGCAGTTCTTC. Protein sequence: CASSFRGLAGVDYNEQFF.

This chain's CDR3 is CASSLSAGANVLTF. The DNA of the CDR3 is TGCGCCAGCAGCTTGTCGGCTGGGGCCAACGTCCTGACTTTC. The rearrangement joins TRBV5-1 to TRBJ2-6; D remains unclear. Trimming took 1 base from V and 2 from J, leaving 4 bases between them. CDR1 is SGHRS, CDR2 YFSETQ, per germline. This CDR3 is built from 14 residues.

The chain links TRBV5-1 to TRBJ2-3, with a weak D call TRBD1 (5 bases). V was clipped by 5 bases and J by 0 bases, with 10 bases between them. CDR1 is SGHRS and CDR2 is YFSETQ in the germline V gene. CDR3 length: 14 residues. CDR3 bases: TGCGCCAGCAGGCTAGGGGTCAGCACAGATACGCAGTATTTT. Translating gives CASRLGVSTDTQYF.

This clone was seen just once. The CDR3 reads CASSLPGTSGIGTQYF. In nucleotides, the CDR3 is TGTGCCAGCAGCTTGCCCGGGACTAGCGGGATTGGTACGCAGTATTTT. This chain connects TRBV5-6 to TRBJ2-3; 13 bases align to TRBD2. This CDR3 is 16 amino acids long. Germline CDR1 reads SGHDT; CDR2 reads YYEEEE. Germline trimming cut 1 base from V and 8 bases from J; bases unmatched to any gene: 7.

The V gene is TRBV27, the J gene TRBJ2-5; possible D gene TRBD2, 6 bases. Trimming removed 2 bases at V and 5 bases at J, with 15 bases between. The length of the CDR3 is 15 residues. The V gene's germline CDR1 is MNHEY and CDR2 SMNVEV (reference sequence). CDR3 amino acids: CASSLVGGGDETQYF. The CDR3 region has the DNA TGTGCCAGCAGTTTAGTCGGGGGAGGTGATGAGACCCAGTACTTC.